The present T cell receptor beta chain was sequenced within a study of T-cell reconstitution after alpha-beta-depleted transplantation in children. In this sample, this clonotype turned up many times. This CDR3 is built from 17 residues. V lost 3 bases and J 5 bases, leaving 17 bases between the germline ends. Germline lookup yields CDR1 MGHRA and CDR2 YSYEKL. The TCRbeta library incorporated unique molecular identifiers. MiXCR, applied by TCRdb to the PCR reads, yields one record per CDR3 protein. The data hold about 91,000 distinct CDR3 sequences, with roughly 8% observed a single time. The chain links TRBV4-1 to TRBJ1-6; TRBD1 is a possible D gene (5 bases). This receptor was taken from a human donor who donated a stem cell graft to a child with congenital amegakaryocytic thrombocytopenia. The material was PBMCs from the stem cell graft donor, obtained from the stem cell graft. The DNA for the CDR3 is TGCGCCAGCAGCCACCCCCGCAGGACACTGAATAATTCACCCCTCCACTTT. As protein: CASSHPRRTLNNSPLHF.